This T cell receptor beta chain was sequenced for a study of molecular identifiers for immune sequencing clone quantification. Study-wide findings and caveats: Clone sizes could be underestimated for highly expanded clones when identical TCR molecules share a barcode.

TCRdb reanalysed the PCR reads using MiXCR and keeps one entry per CDR3 protein. Here the sample spans some 100,000 distinct CDR3 sequences, over 15% being singletons. This CDR3 has 14 amino acids. V lost 6 bases, J lost 1 base, and 13 bases lay in between. Germline CDR1 MNHEY, CDR2 SMNVEV (reference sequence). It was from about 19,000 to 1,100,000 sorted cells, with 10%, 30% or 50% RNA, that naive CD8 libraries came. With regard to this clonotype: Its antigen is not known. Being one base from a much bigger clone, this may be a read error.

Sequencing was performed on naive CD8+ T cells from blood, with Jurkat cell RNA spiked in. Indicated subset: FACS-sorted CD8+CD4-CCR7+CD45RA+ naive T cells. The source of this sequence is a human donor in good health. Some libraries in this study had Jurkat cell RNA spiked in. V usage is TRBV27 and J usage is TRBJ2-7; D gene uncertain. The DNA of the CDR3 is TGTGCCAGCAGCTCTTTTGGGATTTCCTACGAGCAGTACTTC. Its protein is CASSSFGISYEQYF.